This T cell receptor (beta chain) was documented in a study of cytomegalovirus exposure and HLA in healthy donors. PCR involved 60 Vbeta and 13 Jbeta primers. Assay: immunoSEQ multiplex PCR; the TCRdb copy retains only in-frame clones and omits some. The sample lists some 91,000 clones, about three quarters occurring once. The study, taken as a whole, reports: A previous analysis found most TCR beta V segments productive roughly 87% or roughly 30% of the time.

The CDR3 has 15 amino acids. The germline gives CDR1 SGHRS, CDR2 YFSETQ. V was trimmed by 0 bases and J by 6 bases, leaving 13 bases between them. Comments on this clone: Its target is not known.

The V call is TRBV5-1, the J call TRBJ1-5, with a weak D call TRBD1 (5 bases). This receptor was identified in a man aged 40-49 years in good health and CMV-seropositive. Sequenced: PBMCs. As DNA, the CDR3 is TGCGCCAGCAGCTTGGCCGGACAATTCGGTCAGCCCCAGCATTTT. Translation gives CASSLAGQFGQPQHF.